The present entry profiles one T cell receptor (beta chain) with its context. Its cognate antigen is unknown. This entry is derived from a study of identical twins. The study, taken as a whole, reports: Conclusions were based on cross-sectional statistical analysis, without following the same donors. Partial confounding of zero-insertion analyses by invariant MAIT and iNKT cells was possible. Excess low generation probability was seen in twin-shared out-of-frame alpha sequences.

Trimming left V 3 bases short and J 5 bases short, with 23 bases between. Germline CDR1 and CDR2: MDHEN and SYDVKM. This CDR3 is built from 17 residues. TCRdb used MiXCR to reprocess the 5' RACE reads, holding one entry per CDR3 protein. Among approximately 890,000 distinct CDR3 sequences listed, 9% to 15% were seen once. These data also formed part of another study, on yellow fever vaccine responses in identical twins. From that paper: Reportedly, the response of twins' T cells to the vaccine seemed partly convergent, partly personalized.

The TCR sequence derives from a woman between 18 and 29 years old in good health. What was sequenced was PBMCs. This chain joins TRBV28 and TRBJ2-7, with D possibly being TRBD2 (6 bases). The CDR3 nucleotides read TGTGCCAGCAGTTTTGCCCGAGTCCAGCCGGGGAGGCACGAGCAGTACGTC. This sequence encodes CASSFARVQPGRHEQYV.